The rows below give T cell receptor beta chains drawn from one sample of a study of shared clonotypes between healthy human individuals. This table comes from immunoSEQ multiplex PCR, and its TCRdb copy is limited to in-frame clones, with some not included. The sample lists around 600,000 clones; 85% to 95% were seen once. Sequenced input: naive CD8+ T cells sorted from blood. These receptors all come from a woman in her 30s in good health. Both conserved end residues are part of each CDR3. D genes are given only for firm matches. Only part of the rows carry a size: once, few, many, or a class if the clone is expanded.

size	V	D	J	CDR3	DNA
NA	TRBV5-4	NA	TRBJ2-2	CASSFGGNTGELFF	TGTGCCAGCAGCTTCGGGGGTAACACCGGGGAGCTGTTTTTT
NA	TRBV27	NA	TRBJ1-1	CASSLYKTRSEAFF	TGTGCCAGCAGTTTATATAAGACAAGAAGTGAAGCTTTCTTT
NA	TRBV5-8	TRBD2	TRBJ2-1	CASSLAPSGGYNEQFF	TGTGCCAGCAGCTTGGCGCCTAGCGGGGGGTACAATGAGCAGTTCTTC
NA	TRBV6-1	TRBD2	TRBJ2-1	CASSGQRERNEQFF	TGTGCCAGCAGTGGGCAGCGGGAGCGCAATGAGCAGTTCTTC
NA	TRBV29-1	TRBD2	TRBJ2-1	CSVEDWTSGGLSHEQFF	TGCAGCGTTGAAGACTGGACTAGCGGGGGACTCAGCCATGAGCAGTTCTTC
NA	TRBV7-9	NA	TRBJ1-2	CASSRVGANYGYTF	TGTGCCAGCAGCCGAGTCGGCGCTAACTATGGCTACACCTTC
NA	TRBV27	TRBD2	TRBJ2-7	CASGAGGPHEQYF	TGTGCCAGCGGAGCGGGAGGGCCTCACGAGCAGTACTTC
NA	TRBV7-9	TRBD1	TRBJ2-7	CASSPGDRYYEQYF	TGTGCCAGCAGCCCTGGGGACAGGTACTACGAGCAGTACTTC
NA	TRBV19	TRBD2	TRBJ2-7	CASGPGLAGPEQYF	TGTGCCAGTGGTCCTGGACTAGCGGGACCCGAGCAGTACTTC
NA	TRBV4-1	NA	TRBJ2-5	CASSQVGSGQETQYF	TGCGCCAGCAGCCAAGTGGGAAGCGGCCAAGAGACCCAGTACTTC
NA	TRBV25-1	NA	TRBJ2-7	CATGQEAYEQYF	TGTGCCACTGGGCAGGAAGCCTACGAGCAGTACTTC
NA	TRBV4-1	NA	TRBJ1-1	CASSQEMNTEAFF	TGCGCCAGCAGCCAGGAGATGAACACTGAAGCTTTCTTT
NA	TRBV6-6	NA	TRBJ2-1	CASSLGLPVVDEQFF	TGTGCCAGCAGCCTGGGACTCCCAGTGGTCGATGAGCAGTTCTTC
NA	TRBV15	NA	TRBJ1-1	CATSGNKVMNTEAFF	TGTGCCACCAGCGGCAACAAGGTGATGAACACTGAAGCTTTCTTT
NA	TRBV5-6	NA	TRBJ2-7	CASSLGDTDYEQYF	TGTGCCAGCAGCTTGGGGGACACGGACTACGAGCAGTACTTC
NA	TRBV2	NA	TRBJ1-1	CASSHRVTEAFF	TGTGCCAGCAGCCACAGGGTCACTGAAGCTTTCTTT
NA	TRBV4-2	NA	TRBJ2-7	CASSPTGSYEQYF	TGTGCCAGCAGCCCGACGGGGTCCTACGAGCAGTACTTC
once	TRBV4-1	TRBD2	TRBJ2-2	CASSQIRGSGRESGELFF	TGCGCCAGCAGCCAAATCCGAGGTAGCGGGAGGGAGTCCGGGGAGCTGTTTTTT
once	TRBV27	NA	TRBJ2-1	CASSYRWGGASHEQFF	TGTGCCAGCAGTTACCGATGGGGGGGCGCCTCCCATGAGCAGTTCTTC
NA	TRBV2	NA	TRBJ2-5	CASSEAGTTRGRKETQYF	TGTGCCAGCAGTGAAGCAGGGACTACCAGGGGCCGAAAAGAGACCCAGTACTTC
NA	TRBV5-1	NA	TRBJ1-1	CASSLDRAPEAFF	TGCGCCAGCAGCTTGGACAGGGCCCCTGAAGCTTTCTTT
NA	TRBV7-8	NA	TRBJ2-3	CASSSASTQYF	TGTGCCAGCAGCTCAGCGAGCACGCAGTATTTT
once	TRBV28	TRBD2	TRBJ2-7	CASSFLVREVSYEQYF	TGTGCCAGCAGTTTCCTCGTCCGGGAGGTGTCCTACGAGCAGTACTTC
NA	TRBV18	TRBD2	TRBJ2-3	CASSPLGTSGWADTQYF	TGTGCCAGCTCACCACTCGGGACTAGCGGATGGGCCGATACGCAGTATTTT
NA	TRBV4-1	NA	TRBJ2-1	CASSQLQQGYQQFF	TGCGCCAGCAGCCAACTCCAACAGGGTTACCAGCAGTTCTTC
NA	TRBV19	NA	TRBJ1-5	CASSIDPDINQPQHF	TGTGCCAGTAGTATAGACCCCGATATAAATCAGCCCCAGCATTTT
once	TRBV6-5	NA	TRBJ2-7	CASSLGGTDFLGEQYF	TGTGCCAGCAGTTTGGGAGGGACAGACTTTTTGGGTGAGCAGTACTTC
NA	TRBV27	TRBD1	TRBJ1-2	CASRTGYHGYTF	TGTGCCAGCAGGACAGGGTATCATGGCTACACCTTC
NA	TRBV28	TRBD1	TRBJ1-1	CASSLQGDTEAFF	TGTGCCAGCAGTTTACAGGGGGACACTGAAGCTTTCTTT
few	TRBV6-5	TRBD1	TRBJ1-2	CASRTGETPYGYTF	TGTGCCAGCAGGACAGGGGAAACTCCTTATGGCTACACCTTC
NA	TRBV29-1	NA	TRBJ1-2	CSVEDLQWTVYGYTF	TGCAGCGTTGAAGATCTTCAATGGACCGTCTATGGCTACACCTTC
NA	TRBV29-1	TRBD1	TRBJ2-7	CSVAGTGGGEQYF	TGCAGCGTTGCTGGGACAGGGGGCGGCGAGCAGTACTTC
few	TRBV5-4	NA	TRBJ2-1	CASSTNHEQFF	TGTGCCAGCAGCACGAACCATGAGCAGTTCTTC
NA	TRBV11-2	TRBD2	TRBJ2-1	CASSFSSGYNEQFF	TGTGCCAGCAGCTTTTCTAGCGGGTACAATGAGCAGTTCTTC
once	TRBV5-6	NA	TRBJ2-1	CASSFGSLNEQFF	TGTGCCAGCAGCTTTGGTAGCCTCAATGAGCAGTTCTTC
NA	TRBV30	NA	TRBJ2-1	CAWSPAIGRRYNEQFF	TGTGCCTGGAGTCCAGCGATTGGGAGAAGGTACAATGAGCAGTTCTTC
NA	TRBV5-6	TRBD2	TRBJ2-1	CASSLAPGLGYNEQFF	TGTGCCAGCAGCTTGGCCCCGGGACTAGGCTATAATGAGCAGTTCTTC
NA	TRBV28	TRBD2	TRBJ2-7	CASSSGTSGYPFEQYF	TGTGCCAGCAGCTCCGGGACTAGCGGCTATCCGTTCGAGCAGTACTTC
NA	TRBV11-2	NA	TRBJ2-7	CASSLQEPYEQYF	TGTGCCAGCAGCCTCCAGGAACCCTACGAGCAGTACTTC
NA	TRBV13	NA	TRBJ2-3	CASSLVGIGSDTQYF	TGTGCCAGCAGCTTGGTCGGGATAGGGTCAGATACGCAGTATTTT
NA	TRBV10-2	TRBD2	TRBJ2-7	CASSEWRGAYEQYF	TGCGCCAGCAGTGAGTGGCGGGGGGCCTACGAGCAGTACTTC
NA	TRBV4-1	NA	TRBJ2-7	CASSPGTTDEQYF	TGCGCCAGCAGCCCCGGGACAACCGACGAGCAGTACTTC
NA	TRBV30	NA	TRBJ2-7	CAWSVGAGEQYF	TGTGCCTGGAGTGTTGGGGCTGGCGAGCAGTACTTC
NA	TRBV4-2	TRBD2	TRBJ2-7	CASSQIAGGYEQYF	TGTGCCAGCAGCCAAATAGCGGGAGGGTACGAGCAGTACTTC
NA	TRBV19	TRBD2	TRBJ2-7	CASSWGTSGKYEQYF	TGTGCCAGTAGTTGGGGGACTAGCGGGAAATACGAGCAGTACTTC
NA	TRBV19	TRBD1	TRBJ1-5	CARRQGNNQPQHF	TGTGCCAGAAGACAGGGCAACAATCAGCCCCAGCATTTT
NA	TRBV23-1	NA	TRBJ2-2	CASSLVGWRENTGELFF	TGCGCCAGCAGTCTTGTGGGGTGGCGAGAGAACACCGGGGAGCTGTTTTTT
NA	TRBV2	NA	TRBJ1-1	CAQRGTGLQNTEAFF	TGTGCCCAAAGGGGAACCGGTCTGCAGAACACTGAAGCTTTCTTT
NA	TRBV7-9	NA	TRBJ2-3	CASSLVASTDTQYF	TGTGCCAGCAGCTTAGTGGCCAGCACAGATACGCAGTATTTT
once	TRBV28	NA	TRBJ2-1	CASSLVLVYNEQFF	TGTGCCAGCAGTTTGGTTCTAGTCTACAATGAGCAGTTCTTC
NA	TRBV7-9	TRBD2	TRBJ2-7	CASSFGTSGASSYEQYF	TGTGCCAGCAGCTTTGGGACTAGCGGTGCGAGCTCCTACGAGCAGTACTTC
NA	TRBV27	TRBD1	TRBJ1-5	CASSLDGTDNQPQHF	TGTGCCAGCAGTTTAGACGGGACAGACAATCAGCCCCAGCATTTT
once	TRBV7-9	NA	TRBJ1-4	CASSSDRNEKLFF	TGTGCCAGCAGCTCGGACAGAAATGAAAAACTGTTTTTT
NA	TRBV19	NA	TRBJ2-1	CATQAAIPYNEQFF	TGTGCCACCCAGGCGGCGATACCTTACAATGAGCAGTTCTTC
NA	TRBV13	NA	TRBJ2-3	CASSLGRHTDTQYF	TGTGCCAGCTCCCTCGGACGACACACAGATACGCAGTATTTT
NA	TRBV28	TRBD1	TRBJ2-7	CASSLGQGANYEQYF	TGTGCCAGCAGTTTGGGACAGGGGGCGAATTACGAGCAGTACTTC